A single sample gave rise to the 2 T cell receptor beta chains below, sequenced in a study of cytomegalovirus exposure and HLA in healthy donors. Both 60 Vbeta primers and 13 Jbeta primers went into the PCR. TCRdb keeps only in-frame clones here, not all; method: immunoSEQ multiplex PCR. Its table lists about 130,000 clones. What was sequenced was PBMCs. The receptors stem from a man aged 18-30 years in good health and CMV-seronegative.

The chain employs TRBV14 and TRBJ2-1; 8 nucleotides align to TRBD2. This CDR3 spans 16 amino acids. With V trimmed by 5 bases and J by 5 bases, 11 bases remained unmatched. Germline assignment: CDR1 SGHDN and CDR2 FVKESK. Here the CDR3 reads CASSAAGTRSNNEQFF. Written as DNA, the CDR3 is TGTGCCAGCAGCGCTGCTGGGACTAGGTCTAACAATGAGCAGTTCTTC.

The V gene is TRBV14, the J gene TRBJ2-1, with D possibly being TRBD2 (6 bases). CDR1 SGHDN and CDR2 FVKESK come from the germline V gene. The CDR3 totals 17 residues. The V end lost 6 bases, the J end lost 3 bases, and 21 bases lay between the germline ends. CDR3 sequence reads: CASSHSGGVFFYNEQFF. The CDR3 nucleotides are TGTGCCAGCAGTCACTCCGGCGGGGTCTTTTTCTACAATGAGCAGTTCTTC.